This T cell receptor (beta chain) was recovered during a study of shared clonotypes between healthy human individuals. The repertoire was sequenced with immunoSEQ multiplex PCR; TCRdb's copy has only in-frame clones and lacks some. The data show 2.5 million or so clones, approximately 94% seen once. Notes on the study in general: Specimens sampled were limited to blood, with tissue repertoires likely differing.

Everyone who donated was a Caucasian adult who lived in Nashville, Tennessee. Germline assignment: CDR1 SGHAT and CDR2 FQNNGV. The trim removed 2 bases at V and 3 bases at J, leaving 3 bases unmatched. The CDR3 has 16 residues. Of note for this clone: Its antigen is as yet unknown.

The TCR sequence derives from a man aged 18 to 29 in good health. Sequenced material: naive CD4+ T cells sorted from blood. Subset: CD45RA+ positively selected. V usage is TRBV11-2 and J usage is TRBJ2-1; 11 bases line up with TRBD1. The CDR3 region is CASSLRTGGSYNEQFF. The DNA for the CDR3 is TGTGCCAGCAGCTTACGGACAGGGGGCAGCTACAATGAGCAGTTCTTC.